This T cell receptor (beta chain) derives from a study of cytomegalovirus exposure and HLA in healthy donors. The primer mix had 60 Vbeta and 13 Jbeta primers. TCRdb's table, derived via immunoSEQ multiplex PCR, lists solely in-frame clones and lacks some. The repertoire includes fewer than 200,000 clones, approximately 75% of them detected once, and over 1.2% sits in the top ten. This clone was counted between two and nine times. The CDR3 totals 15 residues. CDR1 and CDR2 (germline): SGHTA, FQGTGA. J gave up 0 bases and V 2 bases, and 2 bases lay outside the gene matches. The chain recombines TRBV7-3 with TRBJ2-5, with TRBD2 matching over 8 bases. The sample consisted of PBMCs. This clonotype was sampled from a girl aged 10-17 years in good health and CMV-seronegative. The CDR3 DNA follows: TGTGCCAGCAGCTTATACGGGGGGGACCAAGAGACCCAGTACTTC. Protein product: CASSLYGGDQETQYF.